This entry lists 10 T cell receptor beta chains sequenced from one sample in a study of metastatic and nonmetastatic thyroid tumors. TCRdb re-processed the PCR reads through MiXCR. This table holds approximately 15,000 clones, 9.5% to 15% found once. Patients underwent thyroid surgery, and none had received any treatment before it. Source material: tumor tissue. These receptors all come from a female donor with papillary thyroid cancer or a benign thyroid nodule (not recorded which). Some clones in this sample may be carry-over from other donors' samples.

V is TRBV30 and J is TRBJ1-2; perhaps TRBD1 as D (6 bases). The V end lost 0 bases, the J end lost 8 bases, and 19 bases lay between the germline ends. CDR1 and CDR2 (germline): GTSNPN, SVGIG (reference sequence). This CDR3 has 15 amino acids. The chain's CDR3 is CAWSVQGSRGQGYTF. The CDR3 DNA reads TGTGCCTGGAGTGTACAAGGGTCCCGGGGGCAAGGCTACACCTTC.

In its sample, this clone was seen many times. This rearrangement joins TRBV6-1 to TRBJ2-7; D remains unclear. Germline V gene data show CDR1 as MNHNS and CDR2 as SASEGT. The CDR3 is made up of 12 amino acids. Trimming removed 5 bases from V and 5 bases from J, with 10 bases in between. The CDR3 reads CASSKGPNEQYF. In nucleotides, the CDR3 is TGTGCCAGCAGTAAAGGACCCAACGAGCAGTACTTC.

This clone was observed many times. The chain combines TRBV24-1 with TRBJ2-5; D unclear. There are 13 residues in the CDR3. Trimming cost V 6 bases and J 3 bases, with 10 bases left between them. Per the germline V gene, CDR1 is KGHDR and CDR2 is SFDVKD. Here the CDR3 reads CATSLDREETQYF. The DNA of the CDR3 is TGTGCCACCAGTTTGGACCGCGAAGAGACCCAGTACTTC.

V usage is TRBV11-2 and J usage is TRBJ2-1; D may be TRBD1 (6 bases). Germline lookup yields CDR1 SGHAT and CDR2 FQNNGV. This CDR3 contains 18 residues. Trimming left V 6 bases short and J 0 bases short, with 21 bases between. The CDR3 sequence is CASSFLGLGGDSYNEQFF. The CDR3 bases are TGTGCCAGCAGTTTTTTAGGTTTAGGGGGTGACTCCTACAATGAGCAGTTCTTC.

This clone was seen many times. The V and J genes are TRBV9 and TRBJ2-3, with TRBD1 as a possible D gene (6 bases). This CDR3 contains 15 residues. V was pared by 3 bases and J by 2 bases, with 13 bases between. Germline-derived CDR1 and CDR2 are SGDLS and YYNGEE. The DNA of the CDR3 is TGTGCCAGCAGCGCAACAGGGACCAACACAGATACGCAGTATTTT. Translation: CASSATGTNTDTQYF.

This clone was observed at least ten times. This chain connects TRBV28 to TRBJ2-7; a weak D match, TRBD1 (6 bases). The CDR3 is 16 amino acids. Trimming took 6 bases from V and 5 from J, leaving 23 bases between them. Germline CDR1 is MDHEN and CDR2 is SYDVKM. The chain's CDR3 is CASRTAGTSGSHEQYF. CDR3 DNA: TGTGCCAGCAGAACCGCCGGGACATCGGGTTCCCACGAGCAGTACTTC.

This clone was detected ten times or more. The chain employs TRBV2 and TRBJ2-2, with D perhaps assigned TRBD1 or TRBD2 (5 bases each). The V gene lost 5 bases and the J gene lost 0 bases, with 13 bases spanning the gap. Germline V gene sequence: CDR1 SNHLY, CDR2 FYNNEI. This CDR3 is built from 16 residues. The CDR3 sequence: CASSLRGGANTGELFF. The CDR3 DNA sequence: TGTGCCAGCAGTCTTCGTGGGGGAGCGAACACCGGGGAGCTGTTTTTT.

This clone was seen repeatedly, ten times or more. The chain links TRBV5-1 to TRBJ2-3; maybe TRBD2 (7 bases). CDR1 and CDR2 from the germline V gene are SGHRS and YFSETQ. V was cut by 5 bases and J by 4 bases, with 17 bases left in between. This CDR3 is 15 amino acids long. In DNA, the CDR3 is TGCGCCAGCAGGGACTTTGGGGGGGGGCCAGATACGCAGTATTTT. Translation: CASRDFGGGPDTQYF.

Many counts were recorded for this clone. The chain uses TRBV19 and TRBJ2-3; D perhaps matches TRBD1 (6 bases). The CDR3 runs to 15 residues. Germline CDR1 and CDR2: LNHDA and SQIVND (reference sequence). V was trimmed by 7 bases and J by 3 bases, leaving 17 bases between them. CDR3 DNA: TGTGCCAGTAACTTCTTGCACCAGGGGACAGATACGCAGTATTTT. It yields the protein CASNFLHQGTDTQYF.

Ten or more counts support this clone. The chain is built from TRBV7-8 and TRBJ2-3; D perhaps matches TRBD2 (6 bases). This CDR3 contains 15 residues. Per the germline V gene, CDR1 is SGHVS and CDR2 is FQNEAQ. Trimming pared 1 base from V and 4 bases from J, leaving 12 bases between. The CDR3: CASSLVLAGPDTQYF. The CDR3 nucleotides are TGTGCCAGCAGCTTAGTACTAGCAGGCCCAGATACGCAGTATTTT.